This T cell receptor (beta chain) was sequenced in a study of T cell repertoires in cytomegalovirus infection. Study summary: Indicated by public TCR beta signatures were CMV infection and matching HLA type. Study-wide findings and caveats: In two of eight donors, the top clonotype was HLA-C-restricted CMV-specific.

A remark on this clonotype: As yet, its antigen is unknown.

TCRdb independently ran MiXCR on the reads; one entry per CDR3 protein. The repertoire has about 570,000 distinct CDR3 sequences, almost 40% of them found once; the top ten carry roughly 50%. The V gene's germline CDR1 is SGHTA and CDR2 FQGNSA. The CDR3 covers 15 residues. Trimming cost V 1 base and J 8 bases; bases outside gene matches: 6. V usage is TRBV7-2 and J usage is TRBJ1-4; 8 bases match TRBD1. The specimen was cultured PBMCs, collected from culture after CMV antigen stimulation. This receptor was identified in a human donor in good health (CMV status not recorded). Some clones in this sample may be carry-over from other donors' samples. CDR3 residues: CASSLVHRGAEKLFF. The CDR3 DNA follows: TGTGCCAGCAGCTTAGTCCACAGGGGGGCCGAAAAACTGTTTTTT.